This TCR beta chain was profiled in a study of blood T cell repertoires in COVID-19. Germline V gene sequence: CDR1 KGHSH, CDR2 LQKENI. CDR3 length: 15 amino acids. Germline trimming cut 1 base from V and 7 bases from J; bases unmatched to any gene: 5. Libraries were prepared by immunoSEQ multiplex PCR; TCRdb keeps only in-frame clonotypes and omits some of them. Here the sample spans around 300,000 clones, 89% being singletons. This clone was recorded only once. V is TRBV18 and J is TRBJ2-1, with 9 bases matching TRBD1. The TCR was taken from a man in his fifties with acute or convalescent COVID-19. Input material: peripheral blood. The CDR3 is CASSPLGQGQNEQFF. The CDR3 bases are TGTGCCAGCTCACCACTGGGACAGGGACAAAATGAGCAGTTCTTC.